This T cell receptor (beta chain) was recovered during a study of blood T cell repertoires in COVID-19. Turning to the study itself: T cells, B-cell-depleted T cells, or PBMCs supplied cDNA or gDNA.

Germline V lookup: CDR1 SQVTM, CDR2 ANQGSEA. The CDR3 is 12 residues long. V was shortened by 1 base and J by 2 bases, with 6 bases between the two germline ends. In the original processing: Estimates of nucleated cell counts were drawn from the amplification of reference gene primers. Profiling relied on immunoSEQ multiplex PCR, and the TCRdb table lists in-frame clones only, not all of them. V and J calls and clone size come straight from that table; D and trimming were deduced from the DNA. This sample has about 140,000 clones, with around 88% found just once. The source is a human donor in a cohort sampled during active COVID-19. The chain links TRBV29-1 to TRBJ2-7; the D gene is possibly TRBD1 (6 bases). Material for sequencing was peripheral blood. The CDR3, as DNA: TGCAGCGTTGAAGGGACAGCCTACGAGCAGTACTTC. Translating it yields CSVEGTAYEQYF.